Shown below are 14 T cell receptor beta chains from a single sample sequenced in a study of blood T cells in healthy people across ages. A second PCR, run for 7 to 11 cycles, used a sample-barcoded 5' primer plus a J-beta primer mix. TCRdb used MiXCR to reprocess the 5' RACE reads, holding one entry per CDR3 protein. Among 800,000 or so distinct CDR3 sequences listed, about 62% were seen once. Material for sequencing was blood. Receptors originate from a man aged 25-40 years in good health.

This clonotype is a singleton in its sample. The rearrangement uses TRBV7-2 and TRBJ1-4, with a possible D match to TRBD1 (5 bases). The V end was cut by 1 base, the J end by 10 bases, with 16 bases between. CDR1 and CDR2 (germline): SGHTA, FQGNSA. The CDR3 spans 15 residues. The CDR3 sequence: CASSLDRGGATKLFF. CDR3 DNA: TGTGCCAGCAGCTTAGATAGGGGCGGAGCCACAAAACTGTTTTTT.

The sample holds a few counts of this clonotype. The J gene is TRBJ1-2, the V gene TRBV27, with D maybe TRBD1 (5 bases). The CDR3 is made up of 14 amino acids. Deletions cut 5 bases from V and 2 bases from J, with 12 bases between. Germline CDR1 is MNHEY and CDR2 is SMNVEV (reference sequence). The CDR3 loop is CASSTGVRNYGYTF. Here the CDR3 DNA reads TGTGCCAGCAGTACGGGGGTTAGAAACTATGGCTACACCTTC.

This clonotype was counted a few times. The CDR3 region has the DNA TGTGCCAGCAGCCCCCCTCGGGACAGGGGTCTCTACGAGCAGTACTTC. It yields the protein CASSPPRDRGLYEQYF. This chain uses TRBV5-8 with TRBJ2-7; 10 nucleotides match TRBD1. Germline CDR1 and CDR2: SGHTS and YDEGEE. The CDR3 contains 16 residues. The junction had 10 bases not matched to a gene; V was cut back by 4 bases and J by 3 bases. The full variable domain, its missing parts supplied by reference TRBV5-8 and TRBJ2-7, is EAGVTQSPTHLIKTRGQQATLRCSPISGHTSVYWYQQALGLGLQFLLWYDEGEERNRGNFPPRFSGRQFPNYSSELNVNALELEDSALYLCASSPPRDRGLYEQYFGPGTRLTVT.

This chain uses TRBV12-3 or TRBV12-4 with TRBJ2-5; 12 nucleotides agree with TRBD1. This CDR3 has 15 residues. V was clipped by 6 bases and J by 5 bases; unmatched bases: 7. The CDR3 loop is CASSWRDRGPETQYF. The CDR3 nucleotides are TGTGCCAGCAGCTGGCGGGACAGGGGGCCGGAGACCCAGTACTTC.

As concerns this clonotype: The junction does not match germline at one end; this may be a read error. The chain recombines TRBV6-5 with TRBJ2-3; 8 nucleotides match TRBD2. The CDR3 runs to 18 residues. CDR1 is MNHEY and CDR2 is SVGAGI in the germline V gene. CDR3 DNA: TGCGCCAGCAGTTACCTCTGGAATTCGGGGGGGCTCACAGATACGCAGTATTTT. Residues: CASSYLWNSGGLTDTQYF.

The chain joins TRBV24-1 to TRBJ2-5; 9 bases are shared with TRBD1. The end of the DNA aligns better with TRBJ2-7, so the J call may be wrong. CDR1 KGHDR and CDR2 SFDVKD come from the germline V gene. CDR3 length: 15 residues. For the CDR3, the DNA is TGTGCCACCAGTGAAACCGGGACAGGGACGGACGAGCAGTACTTC. Protein sequence: CATSETGTGTDEQYF.

Comments on this clonotype: A read error may produce the germline difference seen at one junction end. The rearrangement joins TRBV5-1 to TRBJ1-2, with 8 positions matching TRBD1. CDR3 length equals 18 residues. Germline V gives CDR1 SGHRS, CDR2 YFSETQ. The CDR3 loop reads CAGSSGQGMQLSNYGYTF. CDR3 sequence (DNA): TGCGCCGGCAGCTCCGGACAGGGCATGCAGCTGTCTAACTATGGCTACACCTTC.

V is TRBV20-1 and J is TRBJ2-4, with D perhaps matching TRBD2 (5 bases). The closer fit of TRBJ2-7 to the DNA end suggests the J call may be wrong. Germline loops: CDR1 DFQATT, CDR2 SNEGSKA (reference sequence). The CDR3 loop spans 14 amino acids. The CDR3 region is CSASDGLVGDEQYF. In nucleotides, the CDR3 is TGCAGTGCCAGCGACGGATTAGTCGGGGACGAGCAGTACTTC.

The V gene is TRBV29-1, the J gene TRBJ1-2; unclear D gene. The CDR3 totals 10 residues. Germline V gives CDR1 SQVTM, CDR2 ANQGSEA. V was cut by 4 bases and J by 6 bases, with 6 bases left in between. CDR3 nucleotides: TGCAGCGTTGCAGAGAATGGCTACACCTTC. Its protein product is CSVAENGYTF.

This clonotype has just a few counts. The chain has TRBV6-5 and TRBJ1-2; possible D gene TRBD1, 6 bases. The V gene's germline CDR1 is MNHEY and CDR2 SVGAGI. The CDR3 has 14 amino acids. Trimming stripped 2 bases from V and 4 bases from J, with 11 bases between. CDR3 bases: TGTGCCAGCAGTTACGGGCAGGGGAGCTATGGCTACACCTTC. Protein: CASSYGQGSYGYTF.

The chain combines TRBV7-9 with TRBJ2-5; 7 bases align to TRBD1. V lost 2 bases and J lost 1; bases outside the gene matches: 7. CDR1 SEHNR and CDR2 FQNEAQ come from the germline V gene (reference sequence). This CDR3 is built from 16 residues. The DNA for the CDR3 is TGTGCCAGCAGCTTAAAGGGAGACAGGGCCCAAGAGACCCAGTACTTC. Its protein product is CASSLKGDRAQETQYF.

The rearrangement links TRBV29-1 to TRBJ1-2, with D possibly TRBD1 on 5 matching bases. This CDR3 spans 14 amino acids. The ends were cut back, 4 bases at V and 5 bases at J, with 17 bases in the middle. Germline V gene lookup returns CDR1 SQVTM and CDR2 ANQGSEA. The CDR3 sequence: CSVGIGARSYGYTF. The CDR3 DNA sequence: TGCAGCGTTGGGATCGGGGCACGTTCGTATGGCTACACCTTC.

This chain uses TRBV11-3 with TRBJ2-3; 12 bases match TRBD2. Germline CDR1 SGHNT, CDR2 YENEEA. The CDR3 contains 17 residues. Trimming took 4 bases from V and 0 from J; bases not matched to a gene: 5. The CDR3 protein is CASSYTLAGGSTDTQYF. As DNA, the CDR3 is TGTGCCAGCAGCTATACACTAGCGGGGGGCAGCACAGATACGCAGTATTTT. The entire variable domain, with the rest obtained from reference TRBV11-3 and TRBJ2-3, is as follows: EAGVVQSPRYKIIEKKQPVAFWCNPISGHNTLYWYLQNLGQGPELLIRYENEEAVDDSQLPKDRFSAERLKGVDSTLKIQPAELGDSAVYLCASSYTLAGGSTDTQYFGPGTRLTVL.

This chain joins TRBV6-5 and TRBJ1-1; 8 bases align to TRBD1. This CDR3 has 15 residues. CDR1 is MNHEY, CDR2 SVGAGI, per germline. The V gene end was trimmed by 2 bases and the J gene end by 5 bases; junction bases not matched to a gene: 7. The DNA of the CDR3 is TGTGCCAGCAGTTACACAGGACAGGGTGGAACTGAAGCTTTCTTT. Amino acids: CASSYTGQGGTEAFF.